This entry lists 2 T cell receptor beta chains sequenced from one sample in a study of blood T cell repertoires in COVID-19. Sequencing used immunoSEQ multiplex PCR; TCRdb keeps in-frame clones, though not all of them. Among 400,000 to 550,000 clones listed, about 85% were seen once. Material for sequencing was PBMCs or T cells enriched from blood (not recorded which). The receptors stem from a woman aged 18-29 years with acute COVID-19.

The J gene is TRBJ2-7, the V gene TRBV6-5; possibly TRBD2 for D (6 bases). The CDR3 extends over 11 amino acids. Trimming pared 0 bases from V and 13 bases from J, leaving 10 bases between. Per germline, CDR1 MNHEY and CDR2 SVGAGI. Here the CDR3 reads CASSYSGEAYF. CDR3 nucleotide sequence: TGTGCCAGCAGTTACTCTGGGGAGGCCTACTTC.

This clone has only one observation. The chain employs TRBV12-3 or TRBV12-4 and TRBJ2-7, with 9 bases lining up with TRBD1. The CDR3 covers 13 residues. The V gene end was trimmed by 6 bases and the J gene end by 3 bases; junction bases not matched to a gene: 3. The CDR3: CASRRDRDYEQYF. The CDR3 DNA sequence: TGTGCCAGCAGACGGGACAGGGACTACGAGCAGTACTTC.